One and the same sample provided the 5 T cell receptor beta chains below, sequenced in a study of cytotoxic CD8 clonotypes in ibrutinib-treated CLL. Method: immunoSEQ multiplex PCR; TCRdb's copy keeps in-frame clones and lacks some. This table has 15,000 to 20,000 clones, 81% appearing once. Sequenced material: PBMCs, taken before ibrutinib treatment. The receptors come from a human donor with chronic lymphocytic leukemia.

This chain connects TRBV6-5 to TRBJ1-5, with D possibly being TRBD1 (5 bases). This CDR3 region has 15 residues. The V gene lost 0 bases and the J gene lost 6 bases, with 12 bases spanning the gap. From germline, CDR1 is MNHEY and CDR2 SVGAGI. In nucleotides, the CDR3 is TGTGCCAGCAGTTACTCGATGGGGCTGGGTCAGCCCCAGCATTTT. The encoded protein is CASSYSMGLGQPQHF.

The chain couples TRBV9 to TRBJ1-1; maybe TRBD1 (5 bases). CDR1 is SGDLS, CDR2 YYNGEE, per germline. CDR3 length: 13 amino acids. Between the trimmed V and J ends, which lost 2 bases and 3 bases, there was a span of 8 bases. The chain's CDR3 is CASSVPGDTEAFF. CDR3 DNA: TGTGCCAGCAGCGTTCCGGGGGACACTGAAGCTTTCTTT.

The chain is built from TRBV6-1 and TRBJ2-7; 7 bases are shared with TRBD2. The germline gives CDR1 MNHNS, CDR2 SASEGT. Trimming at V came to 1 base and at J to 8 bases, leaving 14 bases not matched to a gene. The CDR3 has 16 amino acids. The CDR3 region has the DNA TGTGCCAGCAGTGAAGTTTTGGCCGTGAGCGGGATAAAGCAGTACTTC. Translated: CASSEVLAVSGIKQYF.

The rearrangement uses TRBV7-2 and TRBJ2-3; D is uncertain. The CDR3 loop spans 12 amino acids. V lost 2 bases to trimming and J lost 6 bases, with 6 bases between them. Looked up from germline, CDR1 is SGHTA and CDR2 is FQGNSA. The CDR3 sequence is CASSLFPDTQYF. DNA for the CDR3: TGTGCCAGCAGCTTATTCCCCGATACGCAGTATTTT.

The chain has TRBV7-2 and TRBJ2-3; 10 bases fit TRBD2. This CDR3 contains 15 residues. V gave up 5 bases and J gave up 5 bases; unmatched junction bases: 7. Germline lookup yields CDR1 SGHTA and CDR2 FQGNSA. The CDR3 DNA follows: TGTGCCAGCAGCGCCACTAGCGGGGACGGAGATACGCAGTATTTT. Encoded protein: CASSATSGDGDTQYF.